Shown below are 3 T cell receptor beta chains from a single sample sequenced in a study of CD8+ T cells in alopecia areata. Reverse transcribed after extraction, RNA yielded cDNA as the sequencing template. Repertoires were generated with immunoSEQ multiplex PCR, while TCRdb's copy carries only in-frame clones and drops some. This sample has tens of thousands of clones; about two thirds occur once, and the top ten carry 20% to 25%. The treatment is: oral pan-JAK inhibitor, 5-10 mg twice daily. The source was CD8+ T cells sorted from blood, collected at week 4, from a patient treated with tofacitinib. The receptors here all came from a human donor with alopecia areata.

Turning to this clone: One end of the junction varies from germline; a read error may be responsible. The rearrangement joins TRBV2 to TRBJ2-3; D remains unclear. This CDR3 is built from 11 residues. In germline, CDR1 is SNHLY, CDR2 FYNNEI. This chain's CDR3 is CASNPLDKQYF. The CDR3, as DNA: TGTGCCAGCAACCCTCTGGATAAGCAGTATTTT.

V and J are TRBV9 and TRBJ2-6; D is unresolved. The germline CDR1 and CDR2 sequences are SGDLS and YYNGEE. The CDR3 spans 14 residues. V gave up 0 bases and J gave up 1 base, with 2 bases separating them. As DNA, the CDR3 is TGTGCCAGCAGCGTAGGATCTGGGGCCAACGTCCTGACTTTC. Its protein product is CASSVGSGANVLTF.

J is TRBJ2-6 and V is TRBV5-1; tentative D call: TRBD1 (6 bases). Trimming took off 4 bases at V and 1 base at J, with 9 bases between the two ends. Germline assignment: CDR1 SGHRS and CDR2 YFSETQ. The CDR3 is 15 amino acids. The CDR3 DNA reads as TGCGCCAGCAGCCAGGGGCAATCTGGGGCCAACGTCCTGACTTTC. It translates to CASSQGQSGANVLTF.